What follows are 30 T cell receptor beta chains derived from one specimen sequenced in a study of T cells in Graves' hyperthyroidism and ophthalmopathy. RNA transcripts served as the template for amplifying TCR beta CDR3 regions. The TCR CDR3 was amplified in a first-round RT-PCR using the HTBI primer set. TCRdb fed the multiplex PCR reads into MiXCR, producing one record per CDR3 protein. Of fewer than 700,000 distinct CDR3 sequences detected, about 15% appear once; the ten largest clones hold 15% to 20%. Specimen: blood. These TCRs come from a woman aged 18 to 35 with Graves' ophthalmopathy.

The rearrangement uses TRBV6-4 and TRBJ2-2; D may be TRBD2 (5 bases). V dropped 4 bases and J dropped 2 bases, with 11 bases sitting between them. CDR3 size: 15 residues. CDR1 and CDR2 from the germline V gene are MRHNA and SNTAGT. CDR3 region: CASSVGAENTGELFF. The DNA of the CDR3 is TGTGCCAGCAGTGTGGGAGCGGAAAACACCGGGGAGCTGTTTTTT.

This rearrangement joins TRBV19 to TRBJ2-3, with 10 bases identical to TRBD1. The junction had 4 bases not matched to a gene; V was cut back by 3 bases and J by 1 base. This CDR3 comprises 16 residues. The germline V gene has CDR1 LNHDA and CDR2 SQIVND (reference sequence). In DNA form, the CDR3 reads TGTGCCAGTAGTATGTACGGGACAGGGGGCACAGATACGCAGTATTTT. It codes for CASSMYGTGGTDTQYF. Variable domain in full (rest from reference TRBV19 and TRBJ2-3): DGGITQSPKYLFRKEGQNVTLSCEQNLNHDAMYWYRQDPGQGLRLIYYSQIVNDFQKGDIAEGYSVSREKKESFPLTVTSAQKNPTAFYLCASSMYGTGGTDTQYFGPGTRLTVL.

The table lists this clonotype with many counts. V and J are TRBV7-9 and TRBJ2-2; 7 bases match TRBD1. Trimming at V came to 4 bases and at J to 1 base, leaving 0 bases not matched to a gene. This CDR3 contains 14 residues. CDR1 and CDR2 from the germline V gene are SEHNR and FQNEAQ (reference sequence). The CDR3 DNA is TGTGCCAGCAGCTACAGGGGGAACACCGGGGAGCTGTTTTTT. It translates to CASSYRGNTGELFF. Combining the CDR3 with reference TRBV7-9 and TRBJ2-2 gives the whole variable domain DTGVSQNPRHKITKRGQNVTFRCDPISEHNRLYWYRQTLGQGPEFLTYFQNEAQLEKSRLLSDRFSAERPKGSFSTLEIQRTEQGDSAMYLCASSYRGNTGELFFGEGSRLTVL.

This clonotype was seen at least ten times. The CDR3 DNA follows: TGTGCCTGGAGTGAGGGTGCCCTAAACACCGGGGAGCTGTTTTTT. Translation gives CAWSEGALNTGELFF. This rearrangement joins TRBV30 to TRBJ2-2, with D unclear. Deletions cut 1 base from V and 2 bases from J, with 11 bases between. Germline V gene sequence: CDR1 GTSNPN, CDR2 SVGIG (reference sequence). The CDR3 totals 15 residues.

J is TRBJ1-1 and V is TRBV5-8; D is uncertain. Looked up from germline, CDR1 is SGHTS and CDR2 is YDEGEE. This CDR3 region has 16 residues. V lost 0 bases, J lost 4 bases, and 16 bases lay in between. The CDR3 sequence: CASSLGEVPWRTEAFF. CDR3 nucleotides: TGTGCCAGCAGCTTGGGTGAGGTTCCATGGCGCACTGAAGCTTTCTTT.

There are many counts of this clonotype. This chain connects TRBV7-8 to TRBJ2-3, with TRBD2 matching over 9 bases. Germline CDR1 reads SGHVS; CDR2 reads FQNEAQ. Losses at the gene ends were 3 bases for V and 10 bases for J; bases not matched to a gene: 11. The CDR3 has 15 amino acids. The DNA of the CDR3 is TGTGCCAGCAGCTTTTCTGGCGGGAGGGCCCCTGCGCAGTATTTT. Its translation is CASSFSGGRAPAQYF.

This clonotype has only a few counts. The chain combines TRBV18 with TRBJ1-6; no definite D call. V was cut by 3 bases and J by 7 bases, with 10 bases left in between. Germline CDR1 reads KGHSH; CDR2 reads LQKENI. The CDR3 runs 14 residues. The CDR3 sequence is CASSPSQENSPLHF. CDR3 DNA: TGTGCCAGCTCACCTTCTCAGGAAAATTCACCCCTCCACTTT. The full variable domain, its missing parts supplied by reference TRBV18 and TRBJ1-6, is NAGVMQNPRHLVRRRGQEARLRCSPMKGHSHVYWYRQLPEEGLKFMVYLQKENIIDESGMPKERFSAEFPKEGPSILRIQQVVRGDSAAYFCASSPSQENSPLHFGNGTRLTVT.

This clonotype was counted only a few times. The chain combines TRBV5-1 with TRBJ2-1; D perhaps matches TRBD2 (7 bases). The germline V gene has CDR1 SGHRS and CDR2 YFSETQ. The V gene lost 4 bases and the J gene lost 7 bases, with 27 bases spanning the gap. The CDR3 has 18 amino acids. The CDR3 bases are TGCGCCAGCAGCCCCAGGGGACGGGGGGCTAGTTTTGGGAATGAGCAGTTCTTC. It specifies CASSPRGRGASFGNEQFF.

This clonotype was detected many times. The chain joins TRBV7-9 to TRBJ2-1; tentatively, D is TRBD1 (6 bases). Looked up from germline, CDR1 is SEHNR and CDR2 is FQNEAQ (reference sequence). V was trimmed by 4 bases and J by 0 bases, leaving 16 bases between them. This CDR3 comprises 17 residues. DNA of the CDR3: TGTGCCAGCAGCTCCCGGACAGACTTGAGCTCCTACAATGAGCAGTTCTTC. As protein: CASSSRTDLSSYNEQFF.

This clonotype was observed many times. The chain joins TRBV28 to TRBJ1-2; D possibly corresponds to TRBD1 (5 bases). This CDR3 spans 15 amino acids. Trimming took off 5 bases at V and 4 bases at J, with 17 bases between the two ends. Germline CDR1 and CDR2: MDHEN and SYDVKM. In DNA, the CDR3 is TGTGCCAGCAGTCAGCCGTACAGGTCCTCCTATGGCTACACCTTC. Encoded protein: CASSQPYRSSYGYTF.

This clonotype was seen a few times. The chain couples TRBV11-2 to TRBJ1-2, with 8 positions matching TRBD1. J was trimmed by 7 bases and V by 3 bases; bases with no gene match: 13. Germline V CDR1 and CDR2: SGHAT, FQNNGV. The length of the CDR3 is 16 residues. The CDR3 loop is CASSFSSETGDIGYTF. CDR3 bases: TGTGCCAGCAGCTTTTCCTCCGAGACAGGGGACATTGGCTACACCTTC.

This clonotype has ten or more counts. The V call is TRBV2, the J call TRBJ1-1; D ambiguous. CDR3 length: 13 residues. CDR1 is SNHLY and CDR2 is FYNNEI in the germline V gene. Between the trimmed V and J ends, which lost 8 bases and 2 bases, there was a span of 12 bases. The CDR3 nucleotides read TGTGCCAGCGCTATCCAAGGAAACACTGAAGCTTTCTTT. Residues: CASAIQGNTEAFF. Complete variable domain (other parts from reference TRBV2 and TRBJ1-1): EPEVTQTPSHQVTQMGQEVILRCVPISNHLYFYWYRQILGQKVEFLVSFYNNEISEKSEIFDDQFSVERPDGSNFTLKIRSTKLEDSAMYFCASAIQGNTEAFFGQGTRLTVV.

In this sample, this clonotype turned up many times. The V and J genes are TRBV28 and TRBJ2-3, with 7 bases identical to TRBD2. The V and J ends lost 7 bases and 2 bases, in that order; junction bases with no gene match: 6. The CDR3 extends over 14 amino acids. The V gene's germline CDR1 is MDHEN and CDR2 SYDVKM. CDR3 sequence: CASITSDSTDTQYF. CDR3 coding DNA: TGTGCCAGCATCACTAGCGACTCCACAGATACGCAGTATTTT.

In its sample, this clonotype was seen many times. J is TRBJ2-5 and V is TRBV7-9; D is perhaps TRBD1 (5 bases). The CDR3 covers 13 residues. The V gene's germline CDR1 is SEHNR and CDR2 FQNEAQ (reference sequence). V was trimmed by 1 base and J by 7 bases, leaving 10 bases between them. CDR3 sequence: CASSLEGQGTQYF. The CDR3, as DNA: TGTGCCAGCAGCTTAGAGGGCCAGGGGACCCAGTACTTC.

The rearrangement uses TRBV30 and TRBJ2-2; 7 bases are shared with TRBD1. The junction had 7 bases not matched to a gene; V was cut back by 4 bases and J by 2 bases. The germline V gene encodes CDR1 GTSNPN and CDR2 SVGIG (reference sequence). The CDR3 is 15 residues long. CDR3 in amino acids: CAWTPGTVNTGELFF. For the CDR3, the DNA is TGTGCCTGGACCCCCGGGACAGTCAACACCGGGGAGCTGTTTTTT.

In this sample, this clonotype turned up many times. CDR3 in amino acids: CASSLGQGPQPYEQYF. The DNA for the CDR3 is TGTGCCAGCAGTTTAGGACAGGGGCCTCAACCCTACGAGCAGTACTTC. The chain recombines TRBV28 with TRBJ2-7, with TRBD1 identical over 9 bases. With 2 bases clipped from V and 2 bases from J, the junction kept 7 bases outside the gene matches. CDR1 and CDR2 from the germline V gene are MDHEN and SYDVKM. CDR3 length equals 16 residues.

This clonotype was found many times. A junction end diverges from the germline sequence, so it may reflect a read error. V usage is TRBV5-5 and J usage is TRBJ2-1; D unresolved. The germline CDR1 and CDR2 sequences are SGHKS and YYEKEE (reference sequence). This CDR3 region has 15 residues. CDR3 DNA: TGTGCCAGCAGCCGGTCGTGGGGTTCCTCCAATGAGCAGTTCTTC. Translated, it gives CASSRSWGSSNEQFF.

Note on this clonotype: Germline is not matched at one junction end, which may reflect a read error. V gene TRBV5-1 combines with J gene TRBJ2-2; perhaps TRBD2 as D (5 bases). CDR3 size: 14 residues. The V gene's germline CDR1 is SGHRS and CDR2 YFSETQ. CDR3 nucleotides: TGTGCCAGCAGCCAGGACTTTATCACCGGGGAGCTGTTTTTT. It yields the protein CASSQDFITGELFF.

This clonotype was detected a few times. The chain combines TRBV24-1 with TRBJ2-7; a weak D match, TRBD1 (7 bases). The germline V and J ends were trimmed by 10 bases and 6 bases, with 15 bases remaining between them. This CDR3 is 12 amino acids long. Germline V gene data show CDR1 as KGHDR and CDR2 as SFDVKD. The CDR3, as DNA: TGTGCCACTTCAGGGGGGAAGAGCGAGCAGTACTTC. It encodes CATSGGKSEQYF.

This clonotype was seen many times. The V and J genes are TRBV12-3 or TRBV12-4 and TRBJ2-5; 9 bases are shared with TRBD1. The junction had 5 bases not matched to a gene; V was cut back by 10 bases and J by 5 bases. The CDR3 is 12 residues long. The CDR3 reads CATSGQGETQYF. CDR3 DNA: TGTGCCACGTCCGGACAGGGGGAGACCCAGTACTTC.

The genes are TRBV6-1 and TRBJ2-2; TRBD1 might be the D (6 bases). V lost 5 bases and J lost 3, with 13 bases in between. The V gene's germline CDR1 is MNHNS and CDR2 SASEGT. The CDR3 is 15 residues long. CDR3 protein: CASSWGQEDTGELFF. In DNA form, the CDR3 reads TGTGCCAGCAGTTGGGGGCAGGAGGACACCGGGGAGCTGTTTTTT.

This clonotype was seen repeatedly, ten times or more. V usage is TRBV13 and J usage is TRBJ2-5; D is unclear. Trimming removed 1 base at V and 2 bases at J, with 8 bases between. Germline lookup yields CDR1 PRHDT and CDR2 FYEKMQ (reference sequence). CDR3 length equals 14 residues. In DNA form, the CDR3 reads TGTGCCAGCAGCTTAGATCCAGTTCAAGAGACCCAGTACTTC. It yields the protein CASSLDPVQETQYF.

The chain links TRBV19 to TRBJ2-2; no firm D call. CDR3 length: 15 residues. The germline CDR1 and CDR2 sequences are LNHDA and SQIVND (reference sequence). Trimming took off 10 bases at V and 0 bases at J, with 15 bases between the two ends. The CDR3 coding sequence is TGTGCCACCTCTCAGAGAACTGCGAACACCGGGGAGCTGTTTTTT. Translated: CATSQRTANTGELFF.

The sample holds many counts of this clonotype. V gene TRBV7-2 combines with J gene TRBJ2-3; D unclear. Germline V gives CDR1 SGHTA, CDR2 FQGNSA. The CDR3 loop spans 14 amino acids. With 5 bases removed from V and 5 bases from J, the gap between germline ends came to 14 bases. CDR3 sequence (DNA): TGTGCCAGCAGCCCCGACGGTTTCCGAGATACGCAGTATTTT. Protein product: CASSPDGFRDTQYF.

This clonotype showed up just a few times. The CDR3 protein is CSARESGGYWGNQPQHF. The CDR3 region has the DNA TGCAGTGCTAGAGAAAGCGGGGGGTATTGGGGCAATCAGCCCCAGCATTTT. The V call is TRBV20-1, the J call TRBJ1-5, with D perhaps matching TRBD1 (5 bases). V shed 0 bases and J shed 2 bases, with 17 bases lying between them. CDR1 and CDR2 (germline): DFQATT, SNEGSKA (reference sequence). The CDR3 consists of 17 residues.

J is TRBJ2-2 and V is TRBV7-9; TRBD1 aligns across 7 bases. This CDR3 is built from 16 residues. Germline CDR1 is SEHNR and CDR2 is FQNEAQ (reference sequence). The trim removed 5 bases at V and 1 base at J, leaving 7 bases unmatched. Here the CDR3 DNA reads TGTGCCAGCAGCCAGTCCCGGACAGGGAACACCGGGGAGCTGTTTTTT. Protein: CASSQSRTGNTGELFF.

This clonotype was observed many times. J is TRBJ2-3 and V is TRBV28; TRBD1 agrees at 7 bases. J was trimmed by 3 bases and V by 5 bases; bases with no gene match: 5. This CDR3 is 14 amino acids long. The germline gives CDR1 MDHEN, CDR2 SYDVKM. The CDR3 spells CASSLPQGTDTQYF. The CDR3 DNA sequence: TGTGCCAGCAGTCTACCACAGGGGACAGATACGCAGTATTTT.

The sample holds a few counts of this clonotype. V and J are TRBV10-3 and TRBJ2-2; D unclear. The CDR3 runs 12 residues. Germline assignment: CDR1 ENHRY and CDR2 SYGVKD. Trimming removed 2 bases at V and 6 bases at J, with 4 bases between. Written as DNA, the CDR3 is TGTGCCATCAGTGAGGGGGCCGGGGAGCTGTTTTTT. Its protein product is CAISEGAGELFF.

The table lists this clonotype with many counts. The chain combines TRBV28 with TRBJ1-1; tentatively, D is TRBD1 (5 bases). The CDR3 loop spans 15 amino acids. V was clipped by 8 bases and J by 3 bases, with 19 bases between them. Germline values: CDR1 MDHEN, CDR2 SYDVKM. The CDR3 protein is CASYPGHTGDTEAFF. CDR3 DNA: TGTGCCAGCTACCCCGGACATACTGGGGACACTGAAGCTTTCTTT.

This clonotype has a count of ten or more. The genes are TRBV28 and TRBJ1-1, with D tentatively TRBD1 (5 bases). This CDR3 is 14 amino acids long. Germline V gives CDR1 MDHEN, CDR2 SYDVKM. Deletions cut 6 bases from V and 4 bases from J, with 15 bases between. This CDR3 reads CASSPMGGTTEAFF. The CDR3 nucleotides are TGTGCCAGCAGCCCCATGGGGGGGACCACTGAAGCTTTCTTT.